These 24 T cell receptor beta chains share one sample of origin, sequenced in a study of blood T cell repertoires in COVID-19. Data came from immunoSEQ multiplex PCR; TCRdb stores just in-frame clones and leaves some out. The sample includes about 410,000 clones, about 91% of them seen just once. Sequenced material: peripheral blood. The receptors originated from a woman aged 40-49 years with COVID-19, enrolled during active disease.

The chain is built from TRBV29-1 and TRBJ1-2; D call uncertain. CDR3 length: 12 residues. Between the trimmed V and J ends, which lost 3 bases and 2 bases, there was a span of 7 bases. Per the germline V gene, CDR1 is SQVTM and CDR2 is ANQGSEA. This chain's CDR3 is CSVEARNYGYTF. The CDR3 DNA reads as TGCAGCGTTGAGGCGAGGAACTATGGCTACACCTTC.

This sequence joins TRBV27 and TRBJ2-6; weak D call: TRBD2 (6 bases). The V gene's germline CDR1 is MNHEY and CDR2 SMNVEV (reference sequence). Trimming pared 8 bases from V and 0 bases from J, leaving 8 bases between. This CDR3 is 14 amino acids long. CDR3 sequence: CASGGSSGANVLTF. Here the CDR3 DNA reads TGTGCCAGCGGGGGGAGCTCTGGGGCCAACGTCCTGACTTTC.

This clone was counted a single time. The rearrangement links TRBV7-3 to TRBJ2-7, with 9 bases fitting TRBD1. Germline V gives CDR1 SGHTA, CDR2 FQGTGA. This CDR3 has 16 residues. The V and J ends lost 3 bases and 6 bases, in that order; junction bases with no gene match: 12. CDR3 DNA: TGTGCCAGCAGCTTGTACGGGACAGGGTTGGGGTTCGAGCAGTACTTC. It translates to CASSLYGTGLGFEQYF.

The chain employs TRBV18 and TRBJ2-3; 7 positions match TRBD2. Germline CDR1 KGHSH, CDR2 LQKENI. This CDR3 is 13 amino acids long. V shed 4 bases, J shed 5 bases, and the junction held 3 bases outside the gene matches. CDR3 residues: CASSRGRLDTQYF. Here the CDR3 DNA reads TGTGCCAGCTCACGCGGGAGATTAGATACGCAGTATTTT.

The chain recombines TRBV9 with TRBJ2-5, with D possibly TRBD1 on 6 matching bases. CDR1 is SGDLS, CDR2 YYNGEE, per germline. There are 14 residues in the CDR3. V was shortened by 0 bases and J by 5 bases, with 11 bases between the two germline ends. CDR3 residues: CASSVVGQGETQYF. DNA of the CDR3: TGTGCCAGCAGCGTAGTCGGGCAGGGGGAGACCCAGTACTTC.

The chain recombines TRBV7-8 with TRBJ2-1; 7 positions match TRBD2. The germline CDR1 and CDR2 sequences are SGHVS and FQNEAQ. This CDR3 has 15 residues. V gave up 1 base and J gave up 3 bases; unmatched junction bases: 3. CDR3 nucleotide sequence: TGTGCCAGCAGCTTAGGGCTAGCGGTCTACAATGAGCAGTTCTTC. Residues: CASSLGLAVYNEQFF.

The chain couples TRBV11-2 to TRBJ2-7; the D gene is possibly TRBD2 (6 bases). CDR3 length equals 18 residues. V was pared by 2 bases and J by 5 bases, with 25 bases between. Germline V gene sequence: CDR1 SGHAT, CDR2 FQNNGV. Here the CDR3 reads CASSLSGGWGQGLDEQYF. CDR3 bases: TGTGCCAGCAGCTTAAGTGGGGGTTGGGGCCAGGGACTTGACGAGCAGTACTTC.

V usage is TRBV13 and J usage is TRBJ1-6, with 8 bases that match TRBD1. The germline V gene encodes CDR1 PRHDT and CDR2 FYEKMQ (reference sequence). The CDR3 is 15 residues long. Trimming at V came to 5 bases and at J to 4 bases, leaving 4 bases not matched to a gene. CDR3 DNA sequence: TGTGCCAGCAGCGAAGACAGGGGATATAATTCACCCCTCCACTTT. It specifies CASSEDRGYNSPLHF.

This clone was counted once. CDR3 nucleotides: TGTGCCAGTAGTATAACTCTGAGGTTTCTCCGGCTGAACACTGAAGCTTTCTTT. It translates to CASSITLRFLRLNTEAFF. The chain couples TRBV19 to TRBJ1-1; D gene uncertain. Germline assignment: CDR1 LNHDA and CDR2 SQIVND (reference sequence). This CDR3 has 18 residues. Between the trimmed V and J ends, which lost 2 bases and 0 bases, there was a span of 19 bases.

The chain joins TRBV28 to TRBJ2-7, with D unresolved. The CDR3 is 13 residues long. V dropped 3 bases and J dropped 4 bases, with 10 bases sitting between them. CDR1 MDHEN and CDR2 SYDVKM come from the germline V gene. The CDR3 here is CASSLSSYYEQYF. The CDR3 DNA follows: TGTGCCAGCAGTTTGTCCTCGTATTACGAGCAGTACTTC.

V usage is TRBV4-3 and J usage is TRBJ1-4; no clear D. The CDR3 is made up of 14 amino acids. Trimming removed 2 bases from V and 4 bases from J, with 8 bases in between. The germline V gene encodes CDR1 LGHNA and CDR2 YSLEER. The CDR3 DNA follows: TGCGCCAGCAGCCAAATGCGGGATAATGAAAAACTGTTTTTT. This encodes CASSQMRDNEKLFF.

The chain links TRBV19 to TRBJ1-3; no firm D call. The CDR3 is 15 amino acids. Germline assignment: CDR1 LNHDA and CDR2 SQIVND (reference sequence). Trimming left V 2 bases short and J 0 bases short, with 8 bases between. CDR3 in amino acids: CASSILGVSGNTIYF. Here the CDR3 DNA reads TGTGCCAGTAGTATACTCGGGGTCTCTGGAAACACCATATATTTT.

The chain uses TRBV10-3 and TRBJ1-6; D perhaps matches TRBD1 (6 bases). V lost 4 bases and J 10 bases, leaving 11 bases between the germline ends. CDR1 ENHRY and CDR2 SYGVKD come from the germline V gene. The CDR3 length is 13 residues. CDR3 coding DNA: TGTGCCATCAGTGGGGCAGGGGACTCACCCCTCCACTTT. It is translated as CAISGAGDSPLHF.

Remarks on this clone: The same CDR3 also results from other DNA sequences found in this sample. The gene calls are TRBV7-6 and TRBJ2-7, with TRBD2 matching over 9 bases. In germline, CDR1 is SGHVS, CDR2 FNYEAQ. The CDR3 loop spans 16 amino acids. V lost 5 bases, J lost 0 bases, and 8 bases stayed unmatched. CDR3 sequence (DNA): TGTGCCAGCAGCACTTTGGGAGCGGGGGGCTCCTACGAGCAGTACTTC. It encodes CASSTLGAGGSYEQYF.

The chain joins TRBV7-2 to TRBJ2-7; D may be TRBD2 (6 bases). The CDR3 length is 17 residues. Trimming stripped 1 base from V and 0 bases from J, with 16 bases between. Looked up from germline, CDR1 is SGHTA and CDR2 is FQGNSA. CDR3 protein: CASSLVLGGMSSYEQYF. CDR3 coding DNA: TGTGCCAGCAGCTTAGTGTTAGGCGGGATGAGCTCCTACGAGCAGTACTTC.

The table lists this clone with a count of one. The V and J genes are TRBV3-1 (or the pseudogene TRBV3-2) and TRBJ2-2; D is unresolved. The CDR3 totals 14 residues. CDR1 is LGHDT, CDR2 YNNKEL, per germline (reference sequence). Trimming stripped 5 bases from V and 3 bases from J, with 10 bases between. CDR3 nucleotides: TGTGCCAGCAGCAACAGACACTACACCGGGGAGCTGTTTTTT. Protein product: CASSNRHYTGELFF.

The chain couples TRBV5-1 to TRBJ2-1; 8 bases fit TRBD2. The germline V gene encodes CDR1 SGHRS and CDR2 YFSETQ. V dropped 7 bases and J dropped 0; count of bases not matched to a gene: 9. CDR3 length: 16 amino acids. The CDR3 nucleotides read TGCGCCAGCGGGGGGGTAGCGGGGAGCTCCTACAATGAGCAGTTCTTC. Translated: CASGGVAGSSYNEQFF.

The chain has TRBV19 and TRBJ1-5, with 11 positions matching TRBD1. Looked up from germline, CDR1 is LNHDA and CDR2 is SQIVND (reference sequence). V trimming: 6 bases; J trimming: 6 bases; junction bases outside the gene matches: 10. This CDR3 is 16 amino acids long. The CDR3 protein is CASSHSGTGGVQPQHF. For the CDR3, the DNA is TGTGCCAGTAGCCATTCCGGGACAGGGGGTGTTCAGCCCCAGCATTTT.

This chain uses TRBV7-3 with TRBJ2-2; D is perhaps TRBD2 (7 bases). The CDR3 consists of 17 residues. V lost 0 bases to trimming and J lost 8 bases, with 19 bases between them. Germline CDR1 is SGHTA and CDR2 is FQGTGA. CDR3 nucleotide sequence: TGTGCCAGCAGCTTAACTCTTGCGGGGGCCCGACTTGGGGAGCTGTTTTTT. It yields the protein CASSLTLAGARLGELFF.

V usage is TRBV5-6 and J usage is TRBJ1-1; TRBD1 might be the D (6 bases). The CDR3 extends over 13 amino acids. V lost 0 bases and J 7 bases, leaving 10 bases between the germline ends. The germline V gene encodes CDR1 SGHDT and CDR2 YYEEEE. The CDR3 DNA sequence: TGTGCCAGCAGCTTGGGTGGGGGCCGTGAAGCTTTCTTT. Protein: CASSLGGGREAFF.

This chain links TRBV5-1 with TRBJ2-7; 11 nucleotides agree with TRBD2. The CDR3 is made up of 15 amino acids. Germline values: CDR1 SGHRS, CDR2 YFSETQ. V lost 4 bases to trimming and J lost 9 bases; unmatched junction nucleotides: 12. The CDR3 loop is CASSTGTSGEGGQYF. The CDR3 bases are TGCGCCAGCAGCACTGGGACTAGCGGAGAGGGAGGGCAGTACTTC.

CDR3 residues: CSASRGYTF. The CDR3 region has the DNA TGCAGTGCTAGTCGGGGCTACACCTTC. The gene calls are TRBV20-1 and TRBJ1-2; no clear D. V lost 3 bases to trimming and J lost 8 bases, with 4 bases between them. This CDR3 contains 9 residues. CDR1 is DFQATT and CDR2 is SNEGSKA in the germline V gene (reference sequence).

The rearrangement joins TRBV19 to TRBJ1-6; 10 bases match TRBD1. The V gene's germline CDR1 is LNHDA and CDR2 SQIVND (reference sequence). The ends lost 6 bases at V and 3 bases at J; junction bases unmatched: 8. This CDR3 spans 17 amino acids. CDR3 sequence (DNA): TGTGCCAGTAGCCAGGACAGGGGGAGGGACTATAATTCACCCCTCCACTTT. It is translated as CASSQDRGRDYNSPLHF. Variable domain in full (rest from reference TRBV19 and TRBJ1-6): DGGITQSPKYLFRKEGQNVTLSCEQNLNHDAMYWYRQDPGQGLRLIYYSQIVNDFQKGDIAEGYSVSREKKESFPLTVTSAQKNPTAFYLCASSQDRGRDYNSPLHFGNGTRLTVT.

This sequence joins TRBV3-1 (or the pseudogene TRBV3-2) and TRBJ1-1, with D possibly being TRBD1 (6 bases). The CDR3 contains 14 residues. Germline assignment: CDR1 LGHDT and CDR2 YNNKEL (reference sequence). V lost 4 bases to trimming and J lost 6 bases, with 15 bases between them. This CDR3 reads CASSPTGPGAEAFF. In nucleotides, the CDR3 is TGTGCCAGCAGCCCCACAGGGCCTGGGGCTGAAGCTTTCTTT.